This T cell receptor beta chain was recorded in a study of T-cell memory formation after mild COVID-19. There are a few counts of this clonotype. One entry per CDR3 protein, called by TCRdb with MiXCR from the 5' RACE reads. The data contain around 340,000 distinct CDR3 sequences, 13% of them seen just once; the ten biggest clones take up 20% to 25%. The material sequenced was PBMCs or a T cell subset sorted from them (not recorded which). This receptor was identified in a man aged 18 to 29 who had mild COVID-19 (a few samples of this study predate the infection). Cell type and time point are not known.

CDR3 nucleotides: TGCGCCAGCAGCCAAGAAACCCTCGGGGGCACCCAGTACTTC. This codes for CASSQETLGGTQYF. The rearrangement links TRBV4-3 to TRBJ2-5; D might be TRBD1 or TRBD2, each matching 6 bases. The germline V and J ends were trimmed by 0 bases and 8 bases, with 13 bases remaining between them. Germline-derived CDR1 and CDR2 are LGHNA and YSLEER. This CDR3 is built from 14 residues.